This TCR beta chain originates from a study of blood T cell repertoires in COVID-19 (dated by TCRdb to the early 2020s). About the study as a whole: Samples covering the acute and convalescent phases of COVID-19 were provided by collaborators in the United States, Italy and Spain. The prospective study material was composed of cDNA or gDNA derived from T cells, B-cell-depleted T cells, or PBMCs. The dataset comprised deeply sampled blood TCRbeta repertoires from subjects exposed to, actively infected with, or recovered from COVID-19. A freely available public database, intended as a resource for researchers studying the immune response to SARS-CoV-2, is where the repertoires were released. Samples were obtained from the ongoing ImmuneRACE study (first 160 participants) and from about 1,300 subjects provided by 6 global collaborators. Sample metadata almost always included a de-identified subject ID, COVID-19 status, age in years and sex. Where available, HLA class I and class II types were taken from metadata supplied by the sample provider and were not determined by assay-based typing.

CDR1 and CDR2, per the germline V gene, are LGHNA and YNFKEQ. The CDR3, from cysteine to phenylalanine, totals 15 residues. Left in the record is the CDR3 DNA by itself, 45 bases read in frame from the first base. For this chain, trimming is 0 bases at the V end and 5 bases at the J end, and the number of junction bases without a gene match is 3. TCRbeta CDR3 regions were amplified from genomic DNA by means of the immunoSEQ Assay, a bias-controlled multiplex PCR. The published analysis was carried out like this. Within the assay, amplification of reference gene primers was used to estimate how many nucleated cells each sample contained. To quantify the absolute abundance of each unique TCRbeta CDR3 rearrangement, sequence reads were collapsed and filtered. Productive Simpson clonality was computed per sample as the square root of Simpson's diversity index over productive rearrangements. The table was pulled from immuneACCESS by TCRdb, which kept in-frame rearrangements only. Such tables lose some clones; where checked, under half of the loss comes from unresolved V genes, and the rest has no known cause. That table supplies the V and J calls and clone size; D and trimming were determined from the DNA. In this sample the table shows about 30,000 clones, about 89% of which occur a single time. The top ten clonotypes cover roughly 9.8% of the sample.

What the work shows at the level of the full study, not this receptor alone: The quantity of clinical and demographic metadata differed by source and by participant and was supplied without curation.

Whole blood was collected in K2EDTA tubes by collaborating institutions according to the institutions' own protocols. For TCRbeta analysis, collaborator samples were shipped as frozen whole blood, as isolated PBMCs, or as DNA extracted from either sample type. Turning to this clone: There is no known antigen for this receptor. There are no base qualities to consult, and no much larger clone falls within one base.

The TCR originated in a human donor in a cohort sampled during active COVID-19. The sequence joins TRBV4-2 to TRBJ2-2, and 7 junction bases match TRBD1. The specimen sequenced was peripheral blood. The CDR3 reads CASSQEGTDTGELFF. Read as DNA, the sequence is TGTGCCAGCAGCCAAGAAGGGACAGATACCGGGGAGCTGTTTTTT.